This T cell receptor (beta chain) was sequenced in a study of blood T cell repertoires in COVID-19 (TCRdb year 2020). Regarding the complete study: Samples covering the acute and convalescent phases of COVID-19 were provided by collaborators in the United States, Italy and Spain. The prospective study material was composed of cDNA or gDNA derived from T cells, B-cell-depleted T cells, or PBMCs. Deeply sampled blood TCRbeta repertoires from subjects exposed to, actively infected with, or recovered from COVID-19 were included in the dataset. The repertoires were released in a freely available public database meant as a resource for research on the immune response to SARS-CoV-2. Samples were obtained from the ongoing ImmuneRACE study (first 160 participants) and from 1,200 or so subjects provided by 6 global collaborators. Sample metadata almost always included a de-identified subject ID, COVID-19 status, age in years and sex. Where available, HLA class I and class II types were taken from metadata supplied by the sample provider and were not determined by assay-based typing.

Each collaborating institution followed its own protocols to collect whole blood in K2EDTA tubes. For TCRbeta analysis, collaborators shipped samples as frozen whole blood, isolated PBMCs, or DNA extracted from either of those sample types. Paper-wide results and their limitations: Clinical and demographic metadata were provided uncurated, with the amount varying by source and participant.

Concerning this clone itself: It lacks a known antigen. No much larger clone exists at a distance of one base, and base qualities are not known.

Trimming takes 2 bases off V and 2 bases off J; junction bases not matched to a gene: 3. The CDR3 runs 15 amino acids, cysteine and phenylalanine included. The DNA shown is the 45-base CDR3, in frame from base 1. In the germline V gene, CDR1 corresponds to MGHDK and CDR2 to SYGVNS. TCRbeta CDR3 regions were amplified from genomic DNA by means of the immunoSEQ Assay, a bias-controlled multiplex PCR. The paper's processing steps were these. The number of nucleated cells in each sample was estimated from the amplification of reference gene primers within the assay. To quantify the absolute abundance of each unique TCRbeta CDR3 rearrangement, sequence reads were collapsed and filtered. Productive Simpson clonality was computed per sample as the square root of Simpson's diversity index over productive rearrangements. Imported from immuneACCESS, the table was reduced by TCRdb to in-frame sequences with V and J called. These copies leave out some clones; in studies compared against another copy, an unresolved V gene accounts for under half, and the cause of the remainder is not known. The V and J calls and clone size are taken from that table; D and trimming were inferred from the DNA. For this sample there are 45,000 to 70,000 clones; about four fifths appear just once. Jointly, the top ten make up around 8.7% of the sample.

This clonotype was sampled from a woman older than 75 with acute or convalescent COVID-19. The sample was peripheral blood. Recombination connected TRBV25-1 to TRBJ1-2; TRBD1 matches 9 bases in the middle. The CDR3 in this case is CASSEPGTGNYGYTF. The DNA is TGTGCCAGCAGTGAACCCGGGACAGGGAACTATGGCTACACCTTC.